This T cell receptor beta chain was observed in a study of monozygotic twins with inflammatory bowel disease. Study findings and constraints: Part of the variability in patient repertoires may have come from differing immunosuppressive treatments. IBD patients carried less diverse TCRbeta repertoires (inverse Simpson) than healthy co-twins.

For this clonotype: As yet, its antigen is unknown.

About 3,200 ng of total RNA went into each TCR library. TCRdb derives one entry per CDR3 protein from the 5' RACE reads, leaving out DNA. Listed are fewer than 400,000 distinct CDR3 sequences; more than 4.5% falls within the top ten. Someone took an approximately 2.3 ml blood sample from each of the donors. This receptor was identified in a human donor with ulcerative colitis or Crohn's disease, or a healthy co-twin of an affected twin (not recorded which). The specimen was blood.

Here the CDR3 reads CASSLVGRGGTGELFF. The chain has TRBV7-2 and TRBJ2-2; TCRdb's D call, TRBD1, is unchecked because there is no DNA. The CDR3 has 16 amino acids. Per germline, CDR1 SGHTA and CDR2 FQGNSA.